The subject of this entry is one T cell receptor beta chain. This entry comes from a study of control samples from healthy donors and cancer patients. This table comes from immunoSEQ multiplex PCR, and its TCRdb copy is limited to in-frame clones, with some not included. The profile covers some 130,000 clones, with roughly 90% appearing a single time and approximately 9% taken by the ten largest. The germline V and J ends were trimmed by 1 base and 4 bases, with 10 bases remaining between them. Per the germline V gene, CDR1 is SEHNR and CDR2 is FQNEAQ (reference sequence). CDR3 size: 14 residues. This TCR was sampled from a young man in good health. The chain links TRBV7-9 to TRBJ1-2; D gene unclear. What was sequenced was blood. The CDR3 sequence: CASSLDTVPYGYTF. CDR3 nucleotide sequence: TGTGCCAGCAGCTTAGATACGGTGCCCTATGGCTACACCTTC. The whole variable domain, filled in from reference TRBV7-9 and TRBJ1-2, reads DTGVSQNPRHKITKRGQNVTFRCDPISEHNRLYWYRQTLGQGPEFLTYFQNEAQLEKSRLLSDRFSAERPKGSFSTLEIQRTEQGDSAMYLCASSLDTVPYGYTFGSGTRLTVV.